This entry is about one T cell receptor beta chain. Its antigen is not identified. The data derive from a study of shared clonotypes between healthy human individuals. Points from the study as a whole: Richness estimates generally favored naive over memory subsets. Generation probabilities of non-shared clonotypes were lower (relative to those shared by all four donors).

This CDR3 has 14 residues. Germline V gene data show CDR1 as MNHNS and CDR2 as SASEGT. The V gene lost 3 bases and the J gene lost 5 bases, with 13 bases spanning the gap. Profiled with immunoSEQ multiplex PCR; TCRdb holds only in-frame clones, not every one. In the table there are 950,000 to 1,200,000 clones, 70% to 85% of which are singletons. The clonotype comes from a man between 18 and 35 years old in good health. Some clones in this sample may be carry-over from other donors' samples. V and J are TRBV6-1 and TRBJ2-5; the D is unclear. The material sequenced was memory CD4+ T cells from PBMCs. Subset here: CD45RA-negative fraction. The CDR3 bases are TGTGCCAGCAGTGAGGGTGGAACAATCGAGACCCAGTACTTC. This sequence encodes CASSEGGTIETQYF.